Listed below are T cell receptor beta chains from one sample, sequenced in a study of T cell repertoires and HLA-DP antigens. The antigens of these receptors remain unknown. The method was immunoSEQ multiplex PCR; TCRdb's version includes in-frame clones alone and lacks a portion of them. The repertoire holds roughly 110,000 clones, with 90% to 95% as singletons. The sample consisted of CD4+ T cells from PBMCs. These receptors were collected from a woman under 30 in good health and CMV-seronegative. Each CDR3 is given with its conserved first and last residue. Fields, in order: CDR3 DNA, CDR3 protein, J gene, D gene, V gene, clone size. D genes are given only for firm matches. The size field is filled for only some rows; it gives once, few, many or a size class.

cdr3_nt: TGTGCCAGCCAGCGTCAAGAGACCCAGTACTTC
cdr3_aa: CASQRQETQYF
j_call: TRBJ2-5
d_call: -
v_call: TRBV6-5
clone_size: -

cdr3_nt: TGTGCCAGCAGCCCCCGTACTAGCGGGGGAGGGATTGAGCAGTTCTTC
cdr3_aa: CASSPRTSGGGIEQFF
j_call: TRBJ2-1
d_call: TRBD2
v_call: TRBV7-2
clone_size: once

cdr3_nt: TGCGCCAGCAGCGCGGAGGATACGCAGTATTTT
cdr3_aa: CASSAEDTQYF
j_call: TRBJ2-3
d_call: -
v_call: TRBV5-1
clone_size: -

cdr3_nt: TGTGCCAGCAGCCCGCCGGGACTCAGATACAATGAGCAGTTCTTC
cdr3_aa: CASSPPGLRYNEQFF
j_call: TRBJ2-1
d_call: -
v_call: TRBV7-2
clone_size: -

cdr3_nt: TGTGCCAGCAGGGAACATGGCAATCAGCCCCAGCATTTT
cdr3_aa: CASREHGNQPQHF
j_call: TRBJ1-5
d_call: -
v_call: TRBV7-2
clone_size: -

cdr3_nt: TGTGCCAGCAGCCGTCAGGGGGCTGTCGCTGAAGCTTTCTTT
cdr3_aa: CASSRQGAVAEAFF
j_call: TRBJ1-1
d_call: TRBD1
v_call: TRBV5-4
clone_size: -

cdr3_nt: TGTGCCAGCAGTCGCATTGGGTTGAACACTGAAGCTTTCTTT
cdr3_aa: CASSRIGLNTEAFF
j_call: TRBJ1-1
d_call: -
v_call: TRBV27
clone_size: -

cdr3_nt: TGTGCCAGCAGTTTAGGATGGACAGGGTTCTACGAGCAGTACTTC
cdr3_aa: CASSLGWTGFYEQYF
j_call: TRBJ2-7
d_call: TRBD1
v_call: TRBV28
clone_size: -

cdr3_nt: TGTGCCAGTACGCGAGTTTTCAATTCACCCCTCCACTTT
cdr3_aa: CASTRVFNSPLHF
j_call: TRBJ1-6
d_call: -
v_call: TRBV19
clone_size: -

cdr3_nt: TGTGCCTCCCCCATAAGTGAGCAGTTCTTC
cdr3_aa: CASPISEQFF
j_call: TRBJ2-1
d_call: -
v_call: TRBV19
clone_size: -

cdr3_nt: TGTGCCAGCAGCTTAAACAGGGGCCCACCAGATACGCAGTATTTT
cdr3_aa: CASSLNRGPPDTQYF
j_call: TRBJ2-3
d_call: TRBD1
v_call: TRBV7-2
clone_size: once

cdr3_nt: TGTGCCAGCCGGGACATGAACACCGGGGAGCTGTTTTTT
cdr3_aa: CASRDMNTGELFF
j_call: TRBJ2-2
d_call: -
v_call: TRBV28
clone_size: -

cdr3_nt: TGTGCCAGCAGTGAAGAGGAGACCCAGTACTTC
cdr3_aa: CASSEEETQYF
j_call: TRBJ2-5
d_call: -
v_call: TRBV6-1
clone_size: -

cdr3_nt: TGTGCCAGTAGTAAAACAGCGGACAGGACCACCCACGCGAGCAATCAGCCCCAGCATTTT
cdr3_aa: CASSKTADRTTHASNQPQHF
j_call: TRBJ1-5
d_call: TRBD1
v_call: TRBV19
clone_size: -

cdr3_nt: TGTGCCAGCAGCTTTTCGGGGGCGCAGAACTATGGCTACACCTTC
cdr3_aa: CASSFSGAQNYGYTF
j_call: TRBJ1-2
d_call: -
v_call: TRBV7-9
clone_size: -

cdr3_nt: TGTGCCAGCAGACGACAGGGGAGGACCGGGGAGCTGTTTTTT
cdr3_aa: CASRRQGRTGELFF
j_call: TRBJ2-2
d_call: TRBD1
v_call: TRBV28
clone_size: -

cdr3_nt: TGTGCCAGCAGCCCAAGGCGCCAGAACACCGGGGAGCTGTTTTTT
cdr3_aa: CASSPRRQNTGELFF
j_call: TRBJ2-2
d_call: -
v_call: TRBV11-2
clone_size: -

cdr3_nt: TGTGCCAGCAGCCCTGGCGGCCTAGGTGAGGACTATGGCTACACCTTC
cdr3_aa: CASSPGGLGEDYGYTF
j_call: TRBJ1-2
d_call: -
v_call: TRBV7-2
clone_size: -

cdr3_nt: TGTGCCAGCAGTAAGGGACAGGGAGTTTATGGCTACACCTTC
cdr3_aa: CASSKGQGVYGYTF
j_call: TRBJ1-2
d_call: TRBD1
v_call: TRBV2
clone_size: -

cdr3_nt: TGTGCCAGCTCACGTTACGGGCCCACAACTAATGAAAAACTGTTTTTT
cdr3_aa: CASSRYGPTTNEKLFF
j_call: TRBJ1-4
d_call: -
v_call: TRBV6-4
clone_size: -

cdr3_nt: TGTGCCAGCAGCTTAGCGGAGAGCTTCTACAATGAGCAGTTCTTC
cdr3_aa: CASSLAESFYNEQFF
j_call: TRBJ2-1
d_call: -
v_call: TRBV6-4
clone_size: -

cdr3_nt: TGTGCCAGCAGCCCGGCCACAGATACGCAGTATTTT
cdr3_aa: CASSPATDTQYF
j_call: TRBJ2-3
d_call: -
v_call: TRBV7-2
clone_size: -

cdr3_nt: TGCAGCGCCGACACAGGGGCGGTTCTCGATGAGCAGTTCTTC
cdr3_aa: CSADTGAVLDEQFF
j_call: TRBJ2-1
d_call: TRBD1
v_call: TRBV29-1
clone_size: -

cdr3_nt: TGTGCCAGCAGCTTAGGAGGCAGGGTTGGTCAGCCCCAGCATTTT
cdr3_aa: CASSLGGRVGQPQHF
j_call: TRBJ1-5
d_call: -
v_call: TRBV7-2
clone_size: -